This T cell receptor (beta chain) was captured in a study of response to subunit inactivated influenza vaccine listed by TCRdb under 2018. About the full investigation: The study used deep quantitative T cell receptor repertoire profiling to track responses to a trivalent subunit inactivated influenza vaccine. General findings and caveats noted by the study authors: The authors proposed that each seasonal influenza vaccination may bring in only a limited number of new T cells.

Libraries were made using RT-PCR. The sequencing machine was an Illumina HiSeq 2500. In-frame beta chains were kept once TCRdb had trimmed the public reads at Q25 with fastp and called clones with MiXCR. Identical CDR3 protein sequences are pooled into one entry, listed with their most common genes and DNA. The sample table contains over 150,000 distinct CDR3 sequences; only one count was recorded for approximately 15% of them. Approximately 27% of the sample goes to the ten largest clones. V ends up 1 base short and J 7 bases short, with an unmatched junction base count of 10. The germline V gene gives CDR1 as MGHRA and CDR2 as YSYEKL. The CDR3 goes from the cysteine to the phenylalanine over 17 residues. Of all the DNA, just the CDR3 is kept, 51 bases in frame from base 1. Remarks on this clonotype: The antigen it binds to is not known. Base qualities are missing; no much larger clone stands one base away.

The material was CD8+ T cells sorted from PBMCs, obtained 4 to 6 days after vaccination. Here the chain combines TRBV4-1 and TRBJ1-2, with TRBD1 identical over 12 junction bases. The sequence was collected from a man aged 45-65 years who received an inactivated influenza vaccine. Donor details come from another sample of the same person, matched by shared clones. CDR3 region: CASSQVWSGQGAFGYTF. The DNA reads TGCGCCAGCAGCCAAGTCTGGTCGGGACAGGGGGCGTTTGGCTACACCTTC.